One sample yielded the 32 T cell receptor delta chains listed below, sequenced in a study of γδ T cells in repeated Plasmodium falciparum infection. Bulk repertoires came from Vgamma9/Vdelta2+ or Vdelta2-negative gammadelta T cells flow-sorted from PBMC. TCRdb re-called the multiplex PCR reads through CATT. This table has roughly 86,000 delta-chain clones, almost 1.5% appearing once. The sequenced material came from gamma-delta T cells from blood. All receptors derive from a pool of human donors (malaria-infected and uninfected, not separated).

This clone has ten or more counts. TCRdb attributes to this sequence the protein of a much larger clone, which differs from the DNA translation at residue 13; a read error is likely, and the protein displayed is translated from the DNA. The chain is built from TRDV1 and TRDJ1, with 8 positions matching TRDD3. The J gene was missing in TCRdb and was found by matching the end of the DNA to germline. The ends lost 4 bases at V and 1 base at J; junction bases unmatched: 17. This CDR3 has 19 amino acids. Germline V gene sequence: CDR1 TSWWSYY, CDR2 QGS. For the CDR3, the DNA is TGTGCTCTTGGGGTACCCGTACATTGGGGGATTCCTTGCACCGATAAACTCATCTTT. Protein: CALGVPVHWGIPCTDKLIF.

In its sample, this clone was seen a few times. A far larger clone is one base from this, pointing to a likely read error. The rearrangement uses TRDV1 and TRDJ1, with TRDD3 identical over 7 bases. Germline matching of the DNA provided the J gene here, since TCRdb leaves it blank. Looked up from germline, CDR1 is TSWWSYY and CDR2 is QGS. The CDR3 length is 14 residues. V dropped 5 bases and J dropped 8; count of bases not matched to a gene: 11. The CDR3 reads CALGPLTGVRKLIF. The DNA for the CDR3 is TGTGCTCTTGGGCCTCTTACTGGGGTAAGGAAACTCATCTTT.

About this clone itself: This DNA translates differently at residue 13 from the TCRdb protein, which is that of a much larger clone; a read error is likely, and the protein shown is the DNA's own translation. This chain links TRDV1 with TRDJ1; 13 bases are shared with TRDD3. The J gene is absent in TCRdb and was assigned here via DNA matching to germline. The trim removed 5 bases at V and 3 bases at J, leaving 18 bases unmatched. Germline V gene data show CDR1 as TSWWSYY and CDR2 as QGS. The CDR3 contains 20 residues. The CDR3 loop reads CALGTPSLLGDTASADKLIF. DNA of the CDR3: TGTGCTCTTGGGACCCCTTCCTTACTGGGGGATACGGCTTCTGCCGATAAACTCATCTTT.

This clone appeared a few times. Translating this DNA gives a protein that differs at residue 3 from the TCRdb one, which belongs to a much larger clone; a read error is likely, and the protein shown is this translation. The chain recombines TRDV2 with TRDJ1; 11 bases line up with TRDD3. The germline CDR1 and CDR2 sequences are GEAIGNYY and EKD. The CDR3 runs to 20 residues. CDR3 nucleotides: TGTGCCCGTGACACCGTTGGGGGACTGGGGGATATTCCCGACACCGATAAACTCATCTTT. This codes for CARDTVGGLGDIPDTDKLIF.

This clone has a handful of counts. TCRdb pairs this DNA with a much larger clone's protein that differs at residue 20, likely a read error; the protein shown was translated from the DNA. The V gene is TRAV29/DV5, the J gene TRDJ1; TRDD3 matches at 9 bases. The CDR3 is made up of 22 amino acids. The germline V gene has CDR1 NSMFDY and CDR2 ISSIKDK. The CDR3 sequence: CAASAKCSYTLWGDTLSDKPIF. The CDR3 bases are TGTGCAGCAAGCGCTAAATGTTCCTACACGCTTTGGGGGGATACATTAAGCGATAAACCCATCTTT.

This clone was picked up a small number of times. This DNA's translation and the protein TCRdb lists, from a much larger clone, do not match at residue 7, likely due to a read error; the protein shown is translated from the DNA. This chain uses TRDV1 with TRDJ1; no firm D call. TCRdb is silent on the J gene; assignment here came from matching the DNA to germline. The V gene's germline CDR1 is TSWWSYY and CDR2 QGS. The CDR3 is 14 residues long. Trimming left V 1 base short and J 8 bases short, with 14 bases between. DNA of the CDR3: TGTGCTCTTGGGGAACCGAATCCTTTGCTGAAACTCATCTTT. Residues: CALGEPNPLLKLIF.

This clone was detected only a few times. TCRdb has a much larger clone's protein, which differs at residue 3 from the translation of this DNA, likely because of a read error; what is shown is the protein translated from the DNA. The chain has TRDV1 and TRDJ1; a possible D gene is TRDD3 (5 bases). This CDR3 spans 15 amino acids. CDR1 is TSWWSYY and CDR2 is QGS in the germline V gene. The CDR3 loop is CAIGELGFYTDKLIF. In DNA, the CDR3 is TGTGCTATTGGGGAATTGGGGTTTTACACCGATAAACTCATCTTT.

Concerning this clone: The TCRdb protein, from a much larger clone, departs from this DNA's translation at residue 21, likely by read error; the protein shown derives from the DNA. This sequence joins TRDV1 and TRDJ3, with D perhaps given as TRDD2 or TRDD3 (9 bases each). Here the J gene came from matching the DNA to germline, since TCRdb omits it. This CDR3 is 24 amino acids long. Germline loops: CDR1 TSWWSYY, CDR2 QGS. The DNA for the CDR3 is TGTGCTCTTGGGCCCATCCCCTTCCTACGAACTGGGGGACTGTACTCCTGGGACACCCGACGGATGTTTTTC. This translates into CALGPIPFLRTGGLYSWDTRRMFF.

In its sample, this clone was seen a few times. TCRdb lists the protein of a much larger clone for this DNA, which differs at residue 17, so this is likely a read error; the protein given here is translated from the DNA itself. The chain recombines TRDV1 with TRDJ1; 9 positions agree with TRDD3. Here the J gene came from matching the DNA to germline, since TCRdb omits it. This CDR3 is built from 22 residues. Germline V gene lookup returns CDR1 TSWWSYY and CDR2 QGS. V was pared by 2 bases and J by 3 bases, with 25 bases of the junction left unmatched. This CDR3 reads CALGENPIKGLGDLLYSDKLIF. CDR3 nucleotides: TGTGCTCTTGGGGAAAACCCCATTAAGGGGCTGGGGGATCTCCTGTACTCCGATAAACTCATCTTT.

In regard to this clone: This likely traces to a read error, being one base from a far larger clone. Other DNA variants within this sample encode the same CDR3. The chain carries TRDV1 and TRDJ1; 7 bases agree with TRDD3. TCRdb gives no J gene; it was assigned here by matching the DNA to germline. CDR1 and CDR2 from the germline V gene are TSWWSYY and QGS. With V trimmed by 0 bases and J by 4 bases, 38 bases remained unmatched. The length of the CDR3 is 26 residues. Here the CDR3 reads CALGELKRFPQKAYWGIRGRVDKLIF. The CDR3 DNA follows: TGTGCTCTTGGGGAACTAAAAAGGTTCCCCCAAAAGGCGTACTGGGGAATACGGGGAAGGGTCGATAAACTCATCTTT.

The table lists this clone with many counts. With only one base between it and a far larger clone, this is likely a read error. Other DNA sequences in the sample encode the same CDR3. The rearrangement uses TRDV2 and TRDJ1, with 11 bases that match TRDD3. TCRdb carries no J gene annotation; the J gene was assigned here by matching the DNA with germline. The CDR3 covers 21 residues. The V gene's germline CDR1 is GEAIGNYY and CDR2 EKD. Germline trimming cut 0 bases from V and 2 bases from J; bases unmatched to any gene: 19. As DNA, the CDR3 is TGTGCCTGTGACACCGTGAAGGCTAGCCCTGGGGGATACAAAGAAACCGATAAACTCATCTTT. Translated: CACDTVKASPGGYKETDKLIF.

Comment on this clone: The likely explanation is a read error, given a far larger clone one base away. Other DNA sequences in the sample encode the same CDR3. Here the V gene is TRDV1, but the J gene went uncalled; the table's D call, TRDD3, was not checked against the DNA. The CDR3 extends over 23 amino acids. Germline-derived CDR1 and CDR2 are TSWWSYY and QGS. The CDR3 DNA reads TGTGCTCTTGGGGAAGACCCGTCCCCTCTCTATAAGTCATTCTCCCCGTACACCGATAAACTCATCTTC. Amino acids: CALGEDPSPLYKSFSPYTDKLIF.

Concerning this clone: This DNA translates differently at residue 3 from the TCRdb protein, which is that of a much larger clone; a read error is likely, and the protein shown is the DNA's own translation. The chain has TRDV2 and TRDJ3; 13 bases align to TRDD3. Because TCRdb records no J gene, it was assigned here through a match of the DNA to germline. The CDR3 sequence is 20 residues long. Per the germline V gene, CDR1 is GEAIGNYY and CDR2 is EKD. CDR3 nucleotides: TGTGCCCGTGACAAAGTACTGGGGGATACGCGCTCCTGGGACACCCGACAGATGTTTTTC. It translates to CARDKVLGDTRSWDTRQMFF.

The chain uses TRDV1 and TRDJ1; perhaps TRDD3 as D (5 bases). TCRdb leaves out the J gene; it was filled in here by matching the DNA to germline. The CDR3 runs to 16 residues. V was clipped by 2 bases and J by 1 base, with 14 bases between them. Germline assignment: CDR1 TSWWSYY and CDR2 QGS. The CDR3 loop reads CALGEVDRGLTDKLIF. CDR3 DNA: TGTGCTCTTGGGGAAGTCGACAGGGGACTCACCGATAAACTCATCTTT.

This clone was counted ten times or more. The protein held in TCRdb is that of a much larger clone and does not match this DNA's translation at residue 10, likely because of a read error; the protein shown is translated from the DNA. V and J are TRDV3 and TRDJ1, with a tentative D call TRDD3 (6 bases). The J gene was missing in TCRdb and was found by matching the end of the DNA to germline. There are 15 residues in the CDR3. V shed 2 bases and J shed 8 bases, with 24 bases lying between them. Germline CDR1 TVYSNPD, CDR2 GDNSRS (reference sequence). CDR3 in amino acids: CAFSQLLRGCTKLIF. The CDR3 bases are TGTGCCTTTTCCCAGCTCTTGCGGGGATGCACCAAACTCATCTTT.

This clone was observed many times. This chain uses TRDV1 with TRDJ1, with 10 bases aligning to TRDD3. The CDR3 is made up of 19 amino acids. Germline CDR1 and CDR2: TSWWSYY and QGS. V was clipped by 1 base and J by 1 base; unmatched bases: 12. The DNA of the CDR3 is TGTGCTCTTGGGGAACCCTACTTACTGGGGGATCTCGGCACCGATAAACTCATCTTT. Its translation: CALGEPYLLGDLGTDKLIF.

A note on this clone: The amino acid sequence in TCRdb belongs to a much larger clone and departs from this DNA's translation at residue 6, likely a sequencing read error; the sequence shown is translated from the DNA. This chain uses TRDV1 with TRDJ1, with 9 bases aligning to TRDD2. The J gene comes from matching the DNA to germline here; TCRdb lacks it. CDR1 is TSWWSYY and CDR2 is QGS in the germline V gene. CDR3 length: 21 residues. J gave up 8 bases and V 5 bases, and 30 bases lay outside the gene matches. DNA of the CDR3: TGTGCTCTTGGGCCAGAACCCGCCTTCCTACGGAGGGGGGCCCGTACTGGAAAACTCATCTTT. As protein: CALGPEPAFLRRGARTGKLIF.

There are many counts of this clone. This DNA's translation and the protein TCRdb lists, from a much larger clone, do not match at residue 9, likely due to a read error; the protein shown is translated from the DNA. The chain links TRDV2 to TRDJ1, with TRDD3 matching over 7 bases. This CDR3 has 14 amino acids. V gave up 3 bases and J gave up 3 bases; unmatched junction bases: 6. Germline lookup yields CDR1 GEAIGNYY and CDR2 EKD. As DNA, the CDR3 is TGTGCCTGTGACCTGGGGGGGGATGCCGATAAACTCATCTTT. Its protein product is CACDLGGDADKLIF.

In regard to this clone: A read error is likely here: a far larger clone is one base away. The sample has other DNA sequences that encode this CDR3 too. The chain employs TRDV1 and TRDJ1, with unresolved D. TCRdb offers no J gene call, so here the DNA was matched to germline to obtain one. V gave up 5 bases and J gave up 3 bases, with 31 bases separating them. There are 20 residues in the CDR3. Germline assignment: CDR1 TSWWSYY and CDR2 QGS. CDR3 in amino acids: CALGPISLALPRGDSDKLIF. DNA of the CDR3: TGTGCTCTTGGGCCTATCTCCCTGGCCCTCCCCCGAGGTGACTCCGATAAACTCATCTTT.

On this clone itself: TCRdb's protein, taken from a much larger clone, differs from this DNA's translation at residue 9, likely owing to a read error; the protein displayed comes from the DNA. This chain uses TRDV1 with TRDJ1; 8 bases fit TRDD3. No J gene is reported in TCRdb; it was inferred here by comparing the DNA with germline. V was pared by 1 base and J by 0 bases, with 1 base of the junction left unmatched. In germline, CDR1 is TSWWSYY, CDR2 QGS. The CDR3 has 15 amino acids. The CDR3 coding sequence is TGTGCTCTTGGGGAACGGGGATACCACACCGATAAACTCATCTTT. This sequence encodes CALGERGYHTDKLIF.

This clone came up a few times. The protein that TCRdb holds for this DNA derives from a much larger clone and differs from the translated DNA at residue 8, which likely indicates a read error; the protein shown here is translated from the DNA. The chain employs TRDV1 and TRDJ1, with TRDD3 matching over 10 bases. TCRdb supplies no J gene; here it was assigned by aligning the nucleotide sequence to germline. The CDR3 length is 22 residues. CDR1 and CDR2 (germline): TSWWSYY, QGS. The junction had 25 bases not matched to a gene; V was cut back by 3 bases and J by 3 bases. The CDR3 nucleotides read TGTGCTCTTGGGGAGACTACTCCCTACTGGGGGATGTGGGGGTACATCGCCGATAAACTCATCTTT. Encoded protein: CALGETTPYWGMWGYIADKLIF.

The rearrangement uses TRDV1 and TRDJ2; 10 bases map to TRDD3. No J gene is reported in TCRdb; it was inferred here by comparing the DNA with germline. The CDR3 is 22 amino acids. Germline CDR1 reads TSWWSYY; CDR2 reads QGS. Trimming took 5 bases from V and 0 from J; bases not matched to a gene: 21. CDR3 bases: TGTGCTCTTGGGAGCCTTCCTCCACAGGGGGATACGCGAATCCCTTTGACAGCACAACTCTTCTTT. Translated: CALGSLPPQGDTRIPLTAQLFF.

This clone was detected a few times. The TCRdb record carries a much larger clone's protein, which differs from this DNA's translation at residue 21; a read error is the likely cause, and the protein listed here is the DNA translation. The genes are TRDV1 and TRDJ3, with 11 bases that match TRDD3. The CDR3 extends over 23 amino acids. Germline loops: CDR1 TSWWSYY, CDR2 QGS. CDR3 coding DNA: TGTGCTCTTGGGGAACGTTTTCTTTACTGGGGGATAATCACCTCCTGGGACACCCGACAGACGTTTTTC. It is translated as CALGERFLYWGIITSWDTRQTFF.

This clone was seen more than once but under ten times. A far more abundant clone sits one base away, making this likely a read error. This same CDR3 is encoded by further DNA sequences in the sample. The chain is built from TRDV2 and TRDJ3, with 9 bases that match TRDD3. CDR1 is GEAIGNYY and CDR2 is EKD in the germline V gene. The CDR3 runs to 25 residues. Here the CDR3 DNA reads TGTGCCTGTGACAAAAGGACTGGGGATACGACCCGAAACGATTCATCCTCCTGGGACACGCGACAGATGTTTTTC. Translating it yields CACDKRTGDTTRNDSSSWDTRQMFF.

Of note for this clone: The mismatch at residue 14 between this DNA's translation and the TCRdb protein of a much larger clone likely reflects a read error; the protein shown is translated from the DNA. The genes are TRAV38-2/DV8 and TRDJ1; 12 nucleotides line up with TRDD3. The J gene was not available in TCRdb and was assigned here by matching the DNA to germline segments. The CDR3 contains 19 residues. Germline-derived CDR1 and CDR2 are TSESDYY and QEAYKQQN. V gave up 5 bases and J gave up 5 bases; unmatched junction bases: 19. In nucleotides, the CDR3 is TGTGCTTATAGCGGGGTCGGCTACTGGGGGATACACGCATGGGATAAACTCATCTTT. Translating gives CAYSGVGYWGIHAWDKLIF.

As concerns this clone: Translating this DNA gives a protein that differs at residue 13 from the TCRdb one, which belongs to a much larger clone; a read error is likely, and the protein shown is this translation. This sequence joins TRDV1 and TRDJ1, with 11 bases aligning to TRDD3. From germline, CDR1 is TSWWSYY and CDR2 QGS. The CDR3 contains 22 residues. V gave up 6 bases and J gave up 1 base; unmatched junction bases: 25. In DNA form, the CDR3 reads TGTGCTCTTGGTGTAAACCCGCCTTCCGACGACCAATGGGGGATACGCACCGATAAACTCATCTTT. Residues: CALGVNPPSDDQWGIRTDKLIF.

This clone appeared a few times. Only one base separates this from a far larger clonotype, so it likely reflects a read error. At the DNA level, this CDR3 is encoded by other sequences in the same sample as well. This chain connects TRDV2 to TRDJ3; 9 bases line up with TRDD3. The J gene, absent from TCRdb, was called here by matching the DNA to germline. The CDR3 contains 22 residues. Germline V lookup: CDR1 GEAIGNYY, CDR2 EKD. Here the CDR3 reads CACDFRPLWGISSSWDTRQMFF. As DNA, the CDR3 is TGCGCCTGTGACTTTCGCCCTCTCTGGGGGATCTCAAGCTCCTGGGACACCCGACAGATGTTTTTC.

This clone was seen more than once but under ten times. The protein given by TCRdb reflects a much larger clone and differs at residue 11 from this DNA's translation, likely from a read error; the protein shown is the DNA's translation. The chain has TRDV2 and TRDJ1, with no clear D. The J gene was not available in TCRdb and was assigned here by matching the DNA to germline segments. CDR3 length: 14 residues. Germline CDR1 GEAIGNYY, CDR2 EKD. The CDR3 spells CACDTFWHTDRLIF. In DNA form, the CDR3 reads TGTGCCTGTGACACCTTCTGGCACACCGATAGACTCATCTTT.

The sample holds many counts of this clone. TCRdb has a much larger clone's protein, which differs at residue 13 from the translation of this DNA, likely because of a read error; what is shown is the protein translated from the DNA. This chain connects TRDV2 to TRDJ1; 9 nucleotides agree with TRDD3. CDR1 is GEAIGNYY and CDR2 is EKD in the germline V gene. V shed 4 bases and J 6 bases; nucleotides not matched to a gene: 29. The CDR3 runs to 21 residues. In nucleotides, the CDR3 is TGTGCCTGTGATATAATAGGCGGCTCGCCTGGGGGATGCTTCAAGGGTCATAAACTCATCTTT. Amino acid sequence: CACDIIGGSPGGCFKGHKLIF.

This clone showed up just a few times. For this DNA, TCRdb reports the protein of a much larger clone, which diverges at residue 5, most likely from a read error; the protein presented here is translated directly from the DNA. V is TRDV1 and J is TRDJ1; 13 bases agree with TRDD3. Assignment of the J gene here rests on matching the DNA to germline, because TCRdb gives none. V was pared by 4 bases and J by 4 bases, with 27 bases of the junction left unmatched. CDR1 is TSWWSYY and CDR2 is QGS in the germline V gene. The CDR3 covers 23 residues. CDR3: CALGGHRALFHTVLGDTVDKLIF. The CDR3 DNA reads TGTGCTCTTGGGGGGCATCGCGCCCTCTTCCACACGGTACTGGGGGATACGGTCGATAAACTCATCTTT.

About this clone itself: TCRdb's protein, taken from a much larger clone, differs from this DNA's translation at residue 3, likely owing to a read error; the protein displayed comes from the DNA. The chain employs TRDV2 and TRDJ1; 9 positions match TRDD3. TCRdb does not report a J gene; here it was assigned by matching the DNA to germline references. CDR1 is GEAIGNYY, CDR2 EKD, per germline. V was clipped by 9 bases and J by 0 bases; unmatched bases: 31. The CDR3 runs 22 residues. In DNA form, the CDR3 reads TGTGCCCGTGTCCCCCTGACTGCTGGGGACTGGGGATACGGGGAGTACACCGATAAACTCATCTTT. It encodes CARVPLTAGDWGYGEYTDKLIF.

At least ten counts were recorded for this clone. The chain couples TRDV1 to TRDJ1, with D perhaps assigned TRDD2 or TRDD3 (5 bases each). This CDR3 is built from 19 residues. Germline CDR1 reads TSWWSYY; CDR2 reads QGS. V was trimmed by 0 bases and J by 4 bases, leaving 24 bases between them. This CDR3 reads CALGELALPGKVSCDKLIF. CDR3 nucleotide sequence: TGTGCTCTTGGGGAACTCGCCCTACCGGGGAAGGTTTCCTGCGATAAACTCATCTTT.